These 27 T cell receptor beta chains were all obtained from the same sample, sequenced in a study of shared clonotypes between healthy human individuals. TCRdb's table, derived via immunoSEQ multiplex PCR, lists solely in-frame clones and lacks some. The table shows under 850,000 clones, with over 55% occurring only once. Sequencing was done on a sample of memory CD4+ T cells sorted from blood. As for subset: CD45RA-negative fraction. Every receptor here comes from a woman in her twenties or thirties in good health.

J is TRBJ2-7 and V is TRBV21-1. TRBV21-1 is given as a pseudogene. This CDR3 is built from 15 residues. CDR3 in DNA: TGTGCCCGCCCAAAGAGTGGGTCACCCTCCTACGAGCAGTACTTC. Translated: CARPKSGSPSYEQYF.

V gene TRBV27 combines with J gene TRBJ1-5; possibly TRBD1 for D (5 bases). The germline V gene has CDR1 MNHEY and CDR2 SMNVEV (reference sequence). The CDR3 has 13 residues. The V end was cut by 5 bases, the J end by 9 bases, with 14 bases between. The CDR3 DNA sequence: TGTGCCAGCAGTCCTGGGACCTTTAGGCCCCAGCATTTT. Protein sequence: CASSPGTFRPQHF.

To note about this clone: The same CDR3 arises from other DNA sequences in this sample as well. V is TRBV4-2 and J is TRBJ1-1; the D is unclear. The CDR3 extends over 14 amino acids. The V end was cut by 0 bases, the J end by 1 base, with 6 bases between. Germline V CDR1 and CDR2: LGHNA, YNFKEQ. The CDR3 here is CASSQDLKNTEAFF. CDR3 nucleotide sequence: TGTGCCAGCAGCCAAGACTTGAAGAACACTGAAGCTTTCTTT.

This sequence joins TRBV7-8 and TRBJ1-5; D may be TRBD1 (5 bases). Trimming stripped 1 base from V and 0 bases from J, with 13 bases between. The germline CDR1 and CDR2 sequences are SGHVS and FQNEAQ. This CDR3 region has 17 residues. CDR3 loop: CASSLESQGHSNQPQHF. The CDR3 coding sequence is TGTGCCAGCAGCTTAGAGAGCCAGGGCCATAGCAATCAGCCCCAGCATTTT.

The rearrangement joins TRBV27 to TRBJ1-1, with 7 bases identical to TRBD1. J was trimmed by 1 base and V by 2 bases; bases with no gene match: 1. There are 14 residues in the CDR3. Germline V lookup: CDR1 MNHEY, CDR2 SMNVEV (reference sequence). The CDR3, as DNA: TGTGCCAGCAGTTTACAGGGGGAGAACACTGAAGCTTTCTTT. Its protein is CASSLQGENTEAFF.

This clone was observed a handful of times. The chain employs TRBV18 and TRBJ2-3; 7 nucleotides match TRBD2. The CDR3 is 16 residues long. V gave up 4 bases and J gave up 2 bases; unmatched junction bases: 9. Germline V lookup: CDR1 KGHSH, CDR2 LQKENI. CDR3 in amino acids: CASSQELAKNTDTQYF. The CDR3, as DNA: TGTGCCAGCTCACAGGAACTAGCGAAAAACACAGATACGCAGTATTTT.

Written as DNA, the CDR3 is TGTGCCAGCAGCCCCATCGGGTATACGCAGTATTTT. Its protein product is CASSPIGYTQYF. The chain has TRBV11-1 and TRBJ2-3; D is ambiguous. V gave up 5 bases and J gave up 7 bases, with 10 bases separating them. Germline V gene data show CDR1 as SGHAT and CDR2 as FQDESV (reference sequence). This CDR3 is built from 12 residues.

The J gene is TRBJ2-7, the V gene TRBV27; tentatively, D is TRBD1 or TRBD2 (5 bases each). With 6 bases removed from V and 6 bases from J, the gap between germline ends came to 15 bases. The CDR3 contains 13 residues. Germline V CDR1 and CDR2: MNHEY, SMNVEV (reference sequence). CDR3 amino acids: CASRLQWGTEQYF. Here the CDR3 DNA reads TGTGCCAGCAGACTGCAATGGGGGACCGAGCAGTACTTC.

The rearrangement links TRBV27 to TRBJ2-7, with D perhaps given as TRBD1 or TRBD2 (5 bases each). V lost 5 bases to trimming and J lost 2 bases, with 19 bases between them. Germline lookup yields CDR1 MNHEY and CDR2 SMNVEV (reference sequence). This CDR3 is built from 16 residues. CDR3 residues: CASSPDSFLGAYEQYF. The DNA for the CDR3 is TGTGCCAGCAGTCCCGACTCCTTCCTGGGGGCCTACGAGCAGTACTTC.

This clone was counted a few times. The same CDR3 also results from other DNA sequences found in this sample. The chain joins TRBV5-1 to TRBJ2-1; D may be TRBD1 (6 bases). Trimming took 4 bases from V and 0 from J, leaving 11 bases between them. Per the germline V gene, CDR1 is SGHRS and CDR2 is YFSETQ. The CDR3 sequence is 15 residues long. The CDR3 region is CASSIDRPSYNEQFF. DNA for the CDR3: TGCGCCAGCAGCATTGACAGGCCCTCCTACAATGAGCAGTTCTTC.

This clone was counted a few times. Additional DNA sequences in this sample encode the identical CDR3. This chain uses TRBV7-8 with TRBJ1-5, with unresolved D. Per germline, CDR1 SGHVS and CDR2 FQNEAQ. CDR3 length equals 14 residues. Trimming cost V 5 bases and J 1 base, with 9 bases left between them. CDR3 nucleotides: TGTGCCAGCAGCCTAATTGACAGCAATCAGCCCCAGCATTTT. Its translation: CASSLIDSNQPQHF. Based on the CDR3 plus reference TRBV7-8 and TRBJ1-5, the full variable domain is GAGVSQSPRYKVAKRGQDVALRCDPISGHVSLFWYQQALGQGPEFLTYFQNEAQLDKSGLPSDRFFAERPEGSVSTLKIQRTQQEDSAVYLCASSLIDSNQPQHFGDGTRLSIL.

This clone was recorded once. The V gene is TRBV7-9, the J gene TRBJ2-1; D is unclear. Germline-derived CDR1 and CDR2 are SEHNR and FQNEAQ (reference sequence). The CDR3 contains 14 residues. The ends were cut back, 0 bases at V and 14 bases at J, with 17 bases in the middle. CDR3 in DNA: TGTGCCAGCAGCTTAGCCTCCGATACAGAGAAAAAGTTCTTC. It translates to CASSLASDTEKKFF.

The J gene is TRBJ1-1, the V gene TRBV2, with D uncertain. Germline values: CDR1 SNHLY, CDR2 FYNNEI. This CDR3 comprises 14 residues. The V gene lost 1 base and the J gene lost 4 bases, with 10 bases spanning the gap. The CDR3 DNA sequence: TGTGCCAGCAGTGAAGTTCTGGCGGGCACTGAAGCTTTCTTT. Its translation is CASSEVLAGTEAFF.

The chain combines TRBV28 with TRBJ2-2; D is ambiguous. The CDR3 extends over 14 amino acids. Between the trimmed V and J ends, which lost 3 bases and 0 bases, there was a span of 5 bases. Germline V CDR1 and CDR2: MDHEN, SYDVKM. Here the CDR3 reads CASSFPPNTGELFF. CDR3 DNA sequence: TGTGCCAGCAGTTTCCCCCCGAACACCGGGGAGCTGTTTTTT. Filled out from reference TRBV28 and TRBJ2-2, the complete variable domain reads DVKVTQSSRYLVKRTGEKVFLECVQDMDHENMFWYRQDPGLGLRLIYFSYDVKMKEKGDIPEGYSVSREKKERFSLILESASTNQTSMYLCASSFPPNTGELFFGEGSRLTVL.

The chain uses TRBV5-1 and TRBJ2-4; 8 nucleotides align to TRBD1. Germline CDR1 is SGHRS and CDR2 is YFSETQ. V lost 3 bases, J lost 6 bases, and 2 bases stayed unmatched. The CDR3 is made up of 13 amino acids. The CDR3 DNA follows: TGCGCCAGCAGCTCAGGACAGGGAAACATTCAGTACTTC. Protein: CASSSGQGNIQYF.

At least ten counts were recorded for this clone. The V and J genes are TRBV6-5 and TRBJ2-3; 11 bases are a match to TRBD2. V lost 6 bases to trimming and J lost 2 bases; unmatched junction nucleotides: 1. The V gene's germline CDR1 is MNHEY and CDR2 SVGAGI. The CDR3 has 14 residues. CDR3 sequence: CASRLAGATDTQYF. CDR3 DNA: TGTGCCAGCAGACTAGCGGGAGCCACAGATACGCAGTATTTT.

This clone was observed a single time. The chain couples TRBV4-2 to TRBJ1-5; D ambiguous. Deletions cut 1 base from V and 6 bases from J, with 13 bases between. CDR3 length equals 15 residues. CDR1 is LGHNA and CDR2 is YNFKEQ in the germline V gene. CDR3 residues: CASSQGLRSGQPQHF. The CDR3 DNA sequence: TGTGCCAGCAGCCAAGGTTTAAGATCGGGTCAGCCCCAGCATTTT.

The gene calls are TRBV29-1 and TRBJ1-5; D is perhaps TRBD1 (5 bases). The V end was cut by 6 bases, the J end by 7 bases, with 16 bases between. This CDR3 has 13 amino acids. Germline CDR1 SQVTM, CDR2 ANQGSEA. The CDR3 loop is CSVGTEGGQPQHF. The DNA of the CDR3 is TGCAGCGTCGGGACGGAGGGTGGACAGCCCCAGCATTTT.

This chain joins TRBV27 and TRBJ2-1; 8 bases are shared with TRBD2. The CDR3 contains 18 residues. Losses at the gene ends were 4 bases for V and 0 bases for J; bases not matched to a gene: 11. Germline CDR1 MNHEY, CDR2 SMNVEV (reference sequence). This chain's CDR3 is CASSYFRIAGSSYNEQFF. In DNA, the CDR3 is TGTGCCAGCAGTTATTTCCGGATAGCGGGATCCTCCTACAATGAGCAGTTCTTC.

Comments on this clone: This CDR3 is also generated by other DNA sequences in the sample. The rearrangement uses TRBV5-1 and TRBJ1-3; possible D gene TRBD1, 5 bases. Germline assignment: CDR1 SGHRS and CDR2 YFSETQ. CDR3 size: 14 residues. Trimming pared 4 bases from V and 4 bases from J, leaving 12 bases between. CDR3 coding DNA: TGCGCCAGCAGCGCCGGGACGGAAGGAAACACCATATATTTT. It translates to CASSAGTEGNTIYF.

The chain employs TRBV28 and TRBJ2-4, with D perhaps TRBD1 (8 bases). Germline CDR1 and CDR2: MDHEN and SYDVKM. V was trimmed by 6 bases and J by 4 bases, leaving 16 bases between them. CDR3 length equals 15 residues. The CDR3 spells CASRHSGTGKNIQYF. CDR3 nucleotides: TGTGCCAGCAGACACAGCGGGACAGGAAAAAACATTCAGTACTTC.

The chain joins TRBV7-3 to TRBJ1-1, with a tentative D call TRBD1 (6 bases). The V gene's germline CDR1 is SGHTA and CDR2 FQGTGA. The germline V and J ends were trimmed by 2 bases and 1 base, with 11 bases remaining between them. The CDR3 covers 15 residues. The CDR3 DNA reads TGTGCCAGCAGCTTATTCGGGGGCGAGAACACTGAAGCTTTCTTT. It yields the protein CASSLFGGENTEAFF.

Worth noting for this clone: A read error may explain this, as a much larger clone is one base away. The chain links TRBV25-1 to TRBJ2-5; no definite D call. The J call may be incorrect, as the DNA end agrees better with TRBJ2-7. Looked up from germline, CDR1 is MGHDK and CDR2 is SYGVNS. The CDR3 sequence is 11 residues long. In nucleotides, the CDR3 is TGTGCCAGCAGTGAGGGGTACGAGCAGTACTTC. Protein sequence: CASSEGYEQYF.

This chain joins TRBV5-1 and TRBJ2-7; 9 positions match TRBD2. V lost 6 bases, J lost 3 bases, and 4 bases stayed unmatched. Germline CDR1 is SGHRS and CDR2 is YFSETQ. This CDR3 is 13 amino acids long. CDR3 DNA sequence: TGCGCCAGCAAGGCACTAGCGGGCTACGAGCAGTACTTC. Translation: CASKALAGYEQYF.

The chain has TRBV5-5 and TRBJ1-4; the D is unclear. The germline V and J ends were trimmed by 5 bases and 8 bases, with 13 bases remaining between them. The CDR3 is 13 amino acids. CDR1 is SGHKS, CDR2 YYEKEE, per germline (reference sequence). CDR3 in DNA: TGTGCCAGCAGAAGGGATTCTGACGAAAAACTGTTTTTT. Amino acids: CASRRDSDEKLFF.

V gene TRBV19 combines with J gene TRBJ1-1; a possible D gene is TRBD1 (6 bases). Trimming stripped 3 bases from V and 0 bases from J, with 17 bases between. CDR3 length: 17 residues. Germline loops: CDR1 LNHDA, CDR2 SQIVND (reference sequence). The CDR3: CASSIGGARSMNTEAFF. The CDR3 nucleotides are TGTGCCAGTAGTATTGGGGGCGCAAGGAGTATGAACACTGAAGCTTTCTTT. Full variable domain (remainder filled in from reference TRBV19 and TRBJ1-1): DGGITQSPKYLFRKEGQNVTLSCEQNLNHDAMYWYRQDPGQGLRLIYYSQIVNDFQKGDIAEGYSVSREKKESFPLTVTSAQKNPTAFYLCASSIGGARSMNTEAFFGQGTRLTVV.

The chain employs TRBV2 and TRBJ2-5; D is perhaps TRBD1 (6 bases). Germline V lookup: CDR1 SNHLY, CDR2 FYNNEI. The CDR3 length is 16 residues. Trimming removed 4 bases at V and 2 bases at J, with 17 bases between. CDR3 bases: TGTGCCAGCAGTGTCTACTGGACAGCTGAGCAAGAGACCCAGTACTTC. Protein sequence: CASSVYWTAEQETQYF.